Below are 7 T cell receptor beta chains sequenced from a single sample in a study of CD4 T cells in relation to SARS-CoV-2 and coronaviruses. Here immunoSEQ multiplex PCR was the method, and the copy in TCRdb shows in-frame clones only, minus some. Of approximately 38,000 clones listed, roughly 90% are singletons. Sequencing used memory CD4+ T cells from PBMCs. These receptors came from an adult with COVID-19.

The CDR3 bases are TGTGCCAGCAGCAAAGTCGATTGGGCAGTGAATGAGCAGTTCTTC. Translating gives CASSKVDWAVNEQFF. The V gene is TRBV21-1, the J gene TRBJ2-1; the table's D call, TRBD1, has no DNA check behind it. TRBV21-1 is tagged as a pseudogene. The CDR3 is 15 amino acids.

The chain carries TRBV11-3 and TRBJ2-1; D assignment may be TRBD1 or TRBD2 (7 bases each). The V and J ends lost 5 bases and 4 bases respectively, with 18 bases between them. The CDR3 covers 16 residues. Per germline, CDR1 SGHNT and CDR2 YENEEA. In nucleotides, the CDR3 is TGTGCCAGCAGCCCGCGGGGGACAGACATTTACAATGAGCAGTTCTTC. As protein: CASSPRGTDIYNEQFF. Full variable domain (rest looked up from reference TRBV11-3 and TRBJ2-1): EAGVVQSPRYKIIEKKQPVAFWCNPISGHNTLYWYLQNLGQGPELLIRYENEEAVDDSQLPKDRFSAERLKGVDSTLKIQPAELGDSAVYLCASSPRGTDIYNEQFFGPGTRLTVL.

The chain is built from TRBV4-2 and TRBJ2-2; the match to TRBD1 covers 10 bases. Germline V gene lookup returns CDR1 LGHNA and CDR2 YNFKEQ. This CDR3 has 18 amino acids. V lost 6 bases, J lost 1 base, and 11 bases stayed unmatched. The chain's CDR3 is CASREGTGVSRNTGELFF. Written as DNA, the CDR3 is TGTGCCAGCAGAGAAGGGACAGGGGTTTCCCGGAACACCGGGGAGCTGTTTTTT.

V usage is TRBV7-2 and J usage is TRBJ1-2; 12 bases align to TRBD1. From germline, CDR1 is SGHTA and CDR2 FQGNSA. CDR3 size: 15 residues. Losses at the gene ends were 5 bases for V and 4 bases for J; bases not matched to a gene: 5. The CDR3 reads CASSLTGQGAYGYTF. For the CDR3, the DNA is TGTGCCAGCAGCCTCACGGGACAGGGGGCCTATGGCTACACCTTC.

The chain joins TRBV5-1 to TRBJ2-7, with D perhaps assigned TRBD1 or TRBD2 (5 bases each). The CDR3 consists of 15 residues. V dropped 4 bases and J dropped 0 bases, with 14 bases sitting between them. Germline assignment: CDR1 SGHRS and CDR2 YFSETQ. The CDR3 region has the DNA TGCGCCAGCAGCCGTAGCGCAGGGAGCTCCTACGAGCAGTACTTC. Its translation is CASSRSAGSSYEQYF.

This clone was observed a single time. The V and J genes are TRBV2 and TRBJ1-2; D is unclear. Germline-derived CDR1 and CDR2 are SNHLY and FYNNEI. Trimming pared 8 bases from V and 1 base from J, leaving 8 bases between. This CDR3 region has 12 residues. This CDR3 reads CASAQDNYGYTF. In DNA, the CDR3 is TGTGCCAGCGCCCAGGATAACTATGGCTACACCTTC.

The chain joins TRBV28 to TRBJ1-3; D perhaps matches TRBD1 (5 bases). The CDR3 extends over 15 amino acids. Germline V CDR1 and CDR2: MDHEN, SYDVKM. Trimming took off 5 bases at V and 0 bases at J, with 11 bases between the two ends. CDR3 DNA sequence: TGTGCCAGCAGTGGAAACAGGTTCTCTGGAAACACCATATATTTT. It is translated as CASSGNRFSGNTIYF.